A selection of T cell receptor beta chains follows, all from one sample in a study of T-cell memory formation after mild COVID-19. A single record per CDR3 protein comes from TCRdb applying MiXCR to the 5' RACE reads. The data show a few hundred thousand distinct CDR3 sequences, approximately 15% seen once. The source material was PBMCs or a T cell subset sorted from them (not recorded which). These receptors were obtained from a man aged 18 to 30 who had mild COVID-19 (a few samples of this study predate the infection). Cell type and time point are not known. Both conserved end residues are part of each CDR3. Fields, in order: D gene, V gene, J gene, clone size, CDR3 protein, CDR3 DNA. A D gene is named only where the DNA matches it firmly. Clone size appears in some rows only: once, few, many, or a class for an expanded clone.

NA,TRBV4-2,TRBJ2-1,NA,CASSPLNRGEQFF,TGTGCCAGCAGCCCTTTGAATAGGGGAGAGCAGTTCTTC
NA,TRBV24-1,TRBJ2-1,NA,CATSDTGYNEQFF,TGTGCCACCAGTGATACAGGGTACAATGAGCAGTTCTTC
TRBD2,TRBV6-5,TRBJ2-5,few,CASSYWSSGGRTQYF,TGTGCCAGCAGTTACTGGTCTAGCGGGGGGCGGACCCAGTACTTC
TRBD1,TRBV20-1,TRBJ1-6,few,CSAREGQGHSPLHF,TGCAGTGCTAGAGAGGGACAGGGTCATTCACCCCTCCACTTT
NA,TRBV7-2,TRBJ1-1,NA,CASSLEGGLNTEAFF,TGTGCCAGCAGCTTAGAGGGGGGCCTGAACACTGAAGCTTTCTTT
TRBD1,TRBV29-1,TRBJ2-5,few,CSVLQGQGDRETQYF,TGCAGCGTGTTGCAGGGACAGGGCGATCGAGAGACCCAGTACTTC
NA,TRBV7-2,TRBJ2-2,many,CASSLYTGELFF,TGTGCCAGCAGCTTATACACCGGGGAGCTGTTTTTT
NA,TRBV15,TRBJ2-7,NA,CATSRERTADYEQYF,TGTGCCACCAGCAGGGAAAGGACGGCGGACTACGAGCAGTACTTC
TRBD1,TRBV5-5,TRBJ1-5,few,CASSVTGGFYSNQPQHF,TGTGCCAGCAGCGTTACAGGGGGCTTTTATAGCAATCAGCCCCAGCATTTT
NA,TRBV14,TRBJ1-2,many,CASSQGGNYGYTF,TGTGCCAGCAGCCAAGGGGGCAACTATGGCTACACCTTC
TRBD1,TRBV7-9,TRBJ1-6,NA,CASSATSGQGSLNSPLHF,TGTGCCAGCAGCGCAACATCGGGACAGGGATCTCTCAATTCACCCCTCCACTTT
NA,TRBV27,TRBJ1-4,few,CASGIPGRSNEKLFF,TGTGCCAGCGGAATCCCGGGACGAAGTAATGAAAAACTGTTTTTT
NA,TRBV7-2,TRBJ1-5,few,CASSYPGGNQPQHF,TGTGCCAGCAGCTACCCAGGTGGCAATCAGCCCCAGCATTTT
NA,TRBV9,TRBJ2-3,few,CASSPGPDLRTQYF,TGTGCCAGCAGCCCCGGACCGGACCTGCGTACGCAGTATTTT
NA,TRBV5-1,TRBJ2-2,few,CASSSLASGGSGELFF,TGCGCCAGCAGCTCCCTAGCTTCTGGTGGGTCCGGGGAGCTGTTTTTT
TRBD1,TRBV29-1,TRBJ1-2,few,CSVVGQGFGYGYTF,TGCAGCGTGGTGGGACAGGGGTTTGGATATGGCTACACCTTC
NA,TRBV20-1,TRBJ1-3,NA,CSARQVGGNTIYF,TGCAGTGCTAGGCAAGTTGGAGGAAACACCATATATTTT
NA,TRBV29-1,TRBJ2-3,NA,CSVEGTSTDTQYF,TGCAGCGTTGAAGGCACTAGCACAGATACGCAGTATTTT
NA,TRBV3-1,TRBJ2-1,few,CASSQRGANEQFF,TGTGCCAGCAGCCAAAGAGGGGCGAATGAGCAGTTCTTC
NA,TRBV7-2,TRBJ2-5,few,CASSFGTGGETQYF,TGTGCCAGCAGCTTCGGCACAGGCGGAGAGACCCAGTACTTC
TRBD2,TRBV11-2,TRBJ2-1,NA,CASSLSGRQFF,TGTGCCAGCAGCCTTAGCGGGAGGCAGTTCTTC
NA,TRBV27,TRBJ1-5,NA,CASRQAGGNQPQHF,TGTGCCAGCAGACAAGCAGGGGGCAATCAGCCCCAGCATTTT
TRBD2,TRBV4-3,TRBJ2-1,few,CASSHPRGSGGYNEQFF,TGCGCCAGCAGCCACCCCAGGGGTAGCGGGGGGTACAATGAGCAGTTCTTC
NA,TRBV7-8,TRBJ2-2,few,CASSLGQPTGELFF,TGTGCCAGCAGCTTAGGGCAGCCTACCGGGGAGCTGTTTTTT
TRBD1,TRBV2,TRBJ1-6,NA,CASRAGQGILSYNSPLHF,TGTGCCAGCAGAGCGGGACAGGGCATTTTGTCCTATAATTCACCCCTCCACTTT
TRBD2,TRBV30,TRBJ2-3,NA,CAWTPGPNKRGTDTQYF,TGTGCCTGGACCCCTGGACCCAACAAGCGGGGGACAGATACGCAGTATTTT
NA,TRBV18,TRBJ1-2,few,CASSPRQEWGYTF,TGTGCCAGCTCACCTCGTCAGGAGTGGGGCTACACCTTC
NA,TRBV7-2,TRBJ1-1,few,CASSREGAGRTEAFF,TGTGCCAGCAGCCGGGAAGGGGCGGGTAGGACTGAAGCTTTCTTT
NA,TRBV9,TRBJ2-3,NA,CASSKLDTDTQYF,TGTGCCAGCAGCAAACTAGACACAGATACGCAGTATTTT
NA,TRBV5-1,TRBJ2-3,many,CASSWTPVTDTQYF,TGCGCCAGCAGCTGGACTCCTGTCACAGATACGCAGTATTTT
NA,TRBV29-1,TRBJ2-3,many,CSVQLDLADTQYF,TGCAGCGTACAACTAGATCTGGCAGATACGCAGTATTTT
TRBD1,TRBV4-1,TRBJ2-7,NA,CASSPNPGQGNEQYF,TGCGCCAGCAGCCCCAATCCGGGACAGGGGAACGAGCAGTACTTC
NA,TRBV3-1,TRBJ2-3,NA,CASSLTSSDTQYF,TGTGCCAGCAGCCTGACTAGTTCAGATACGCAGTATTTT
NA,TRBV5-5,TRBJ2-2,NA,CASSPYTEASGGELFF,TGTGCCAGCAGCCCTTACACGGAAGCCTCGGGCGGGGAGCTGTTTTTT
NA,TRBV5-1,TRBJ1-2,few,CASSLGPDNYGYTF,TGCGCCAGCAGCTTGGGCCCGGATAACTATGGCTACACCTTC
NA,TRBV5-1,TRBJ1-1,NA,CASSSTATNTEAFF,TGCGCCAGCAGCTCTACAGCAACGAACACTGAAGCTTTCTTT
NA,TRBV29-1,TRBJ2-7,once,CSVARQDSYEQYF,TGCAGCGTTGCCCGGCAGGACTCCTACGAGCAGTACTTC
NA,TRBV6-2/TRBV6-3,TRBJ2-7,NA,CASSYNGSPVYEQYF,TGTGCCAGCAGTTACAACGGGTCACCAGTTTACGAGCAGTACTTC
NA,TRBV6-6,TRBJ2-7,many,CASSLTYQGEQYF,TGTGCCAGCAGTCTGACGTATCAAGGGGAGCAGTACTTC
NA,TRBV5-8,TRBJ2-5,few,CASRGFETQYF,TGTGCCAGCAGGGGGTTCGAGACCCAGTACTTC
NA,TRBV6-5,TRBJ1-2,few,CASKPPGRSLGYTF,TGTGCCAGCAAGCCTCCGGGACGCAGCTTAGGCTACACCTTC
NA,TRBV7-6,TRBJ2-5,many,CASSLGAGQETQYF,TGTGCCAGCAGCTTAGGGGCAGGGCAAGAGACCCAGTACTTC
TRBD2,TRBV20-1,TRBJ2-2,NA,CSARSGTSGGGGELFF,TGCAGTGCTAGATCCGGGACTAGCGGGGGTGGCGGGGAGCTGTTTTTT
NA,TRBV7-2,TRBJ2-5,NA,CASHLGNPKETQYF,TGTGCCAGTCACCTAGGCAACCCAAAAGAGACCCAGTACTTC
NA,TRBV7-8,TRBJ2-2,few,CASSPWGGLNTGELFF,TGTGCCAGCAGCCCGTGGGGGGGGCTGAACACCGGGGAGCTGTTTTTT
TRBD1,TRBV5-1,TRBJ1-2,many,CASSLRTGNAGYTF,TGCGCCAGCAGCCTTAGGACAGGGAACGCTGGCTACACCTTC
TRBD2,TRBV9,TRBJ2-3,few,CASSVGGGTTDTQYF,TGTGCCAGCAGCGTGGGCGGGGGGACCACAGATACGCAGTATTTT
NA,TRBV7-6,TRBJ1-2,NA,CASSLDYSVGYDGYTF,TGTGCCAGCAGCTTAGATTATTCTGTCGGCTATGATGGCTACACCTTC
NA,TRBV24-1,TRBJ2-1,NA,CATSAPDSHNEQFF,TGTGCCACCAGTGCGCCGGACAGCCACAATGAGCAGTTCTTC
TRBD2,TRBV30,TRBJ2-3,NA,CACKTSGTDTQYF,TGTGCCTGCAAGACTAGCGGGACAGATACGCAGTATTTT
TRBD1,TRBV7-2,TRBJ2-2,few,CASSRDRGSDTGELFF,TGTGCCAGCAGCCGGGACAGGGGTTCAGACACCGGGGAGCTGTTTTTT
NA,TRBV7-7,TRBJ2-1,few,CASSLAGALGDEQFF,TGTGCTAGCAGCTTAGCCGGCGCCCTGGGGGATGAGCAGTTCTTC
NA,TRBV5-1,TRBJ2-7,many,CASSFGQGILEQYF,TGCGCCAGCAGCTTCGGGCAGGGGATCCTCGAGCAGTACTTC